The 16 T cell receptor beta chains in this list originate from one sample, sequenced in a study of prognosis after radiotherapy for stage I lung cancer. Two rounds of multiplex PCR amplified TCR beta CDR3 from genomic DNA. The first PCR round targeted every TRBV and TRBJ gene with specific primers. Via MiXCR, TCRdb re-called the multiplex PCR reads, giving one row per CDR3 protein. The sample lists 13,000 to 15,000 distinct CDR3 sequences, around three fifths occurring once. This material consisted of PBMCs, taken before or after stereotactic body radiation therapy (not recorded which). Receptors originate from a donor over 45 with non-small cell lung cancer.

CDR3 protein: CASSRIGTVGGYTF. The CDR3 DNA reads as TGTGCCAGCAGTCGTATCGGGACAGTCGGGGGCTACACCTTC. This chain uses TRBV12-3 or TRBV12-4 with TRBJ1-2, with 7 bases fitting TRBD1. This CDR3 region has 14 residues. Unmatched junction bases numbered 11, after V lost 5 bases and J lost 8 bases.

About this clonotype itself: This probably arose from a read error, given a far larger clone one base away. The V gene is TRBV27, the J gene TRBJ1-2, with a possible D match to TRBD1 (6 bases). The CDR3 runs 13 residues. Trimming stripped 8 bases from V and 8 bases from J, with 18 bases between. Per the germline V gene, CDR1 is MNHEY and CDR2 is SMNVEV (reference sequence). CDR3 region: CASGGSGAVGYTF. The CDR3 nucleotides read TGTGCCAGCGGTGGGTCAGGGGCGGTAGGCTACACCTTC.

On this clonotype: No conserved phenylalanine or tryptophan is present at the end of the CDR3, so a read error is the likely explanation. The chain combines TRBV6-2 or TRBV6-3 with TRBJ2-2; 11 positions match TRBD2. The CDR3 extends over 14 amino acids. Germline lookup yields CDR1 MNHEY and CDR2 SVGEGT. CDR3 sequence reads: CASRLAGDTGDLFS. The CDR3 nucleotides read TGTGCCAGCAGACTAGCGGGAGACACCGGGGATCTGTTTTCT.

This clonotype was seen many times. This rearrangement joins TRBV12-3 or TRBV12-4 to TRBJ2-4; 7 bases align to TRBD1. The CDR3 covers 13 residues. The junction had 2 bases not matched to a gene; V was cut back by 1 base and J by 8 bases. CDR3 sequence reads: CASSLDRGYIQYF. The CDR3 DNA is TGTGCCAGCAGTTTAGACAGGGGATACATTCAGTACTTC.

The chain joins TRBV7-2 to TRBJ2-5; 7 nucleotides agree with TRBD1. CDR1 SGHTA and CDR2 FQGNSA come from the germline V gene. There are 14 residues in the CDR3. J was trimmed by 8 bases and V by 5 bases; bases with no gene match: 11. CDR3: CASSPIDRVDTQYF. Here the CDR3 DNA reads TGTGCCAGCAGCCCGATAGACAGGGTAGACACCCAGTACTTC.

This chain connects TRBV7-2 to TRBJ2-5, with D hard to call. Germline loops: CDR1 SGHTA, CDR2 FQGNSA. The length of the CDR3 is 12 residues. The V end was cut by 3 bases, the J end by 5 bases, with 7 bases between. The CDR3 is CASSFASETQYF. The CDR3 nucleotides are TGTGCCAGCAGCTTTGCGTCTGAGACCCAGTACTTC.

By share, this clonotype counts as medium-sized. The rearrangement uses TRBV6-5 and TRBJ2-3; no firm D call. CDR3 length: 12 residues. The germline CDR1 and CDR2 sequences are MNHEY and SVGAGI. Trimming removed 2 bases at V and 8 bases at J, with 8 bases between. The CDR3, as DNA: TGTGCCAGCAGTTACCCGGAAGGTACGCAGTATTTT. It codes for CASSYPEGTQYF.

Concerning this clonotype itself: One end of the junction is discordant with germline, which a read error may explain. The V and J genes are TRBV14 and TRBJ2-7; no firm D call. The CDR3 extends over 15 amino acids. Germline assignment: CDR1 SGHDN and CDR2 FVKESK. The CDR3 sequence is CASSQDPVHSYDQYF. The CDR3 DNA is TGTGCCAGCAGCCAAGATCCGGTACATTCCTACGACCAGTACTTC.

The chain couples TRBV9 to TRBJ1-1; D remains unclear. Trimming removed 1 base from V and 0 bases from J, with 4 bases in between. The CDR3 has 13 amino acids. Germline V gene data show CDR1 as SGDLS and CDR2 as YYNGEE. This chain's CDR3 is CASSVWVNTEAFF. In DNA, the CDR3 is TGTGCCAGCAGCGTATGGGTGAACACTGAAGCTTTCTTT.

This clonotype was seen only a few times. The V call is TRBV11-2, the J call TRBJ1-6; D is perhaps TRBD1 (5 bases). Germline V gene data show CDR1 as SGHAT and CDR2 as FQNNGV. The CDR3 spans 16 residues. Trimming removed 6 bases from V and 0 bases from J, with 12 bases in between. The chain's CDR3 is CASSGHPSSYNSPLHF. CDR3 coding DNA: TGTGCCAGCAGTGGACACCCGAGCTCCTATAATTCACCCCTCCACTTT.

Comments on this clonotype: The likely explanation is a read error, given a far larger clone one base away. The J gene is TRBJ1-5, the V gene TRBV6-4, with D unresolved. The CDR3 contains 15 residues. Per the germline V gene, CDR1 is MRHNA and CDR2 is SNTAGT. CDR3 protein: CASSYSRWTDQPKHF. For the CDR3, the DNA is TGTGCCAGCAGTTACTCGAGATGGACCGATCAGCCCAAGCATTTT.

This clonotype is classed as medium-sized. This chain links TRBV11-2 with TRBJ2-1; 14 bases fit TRBD2. V dropped 3 bases and J dropped 7; count of bases not matched to a gene: 14. In germline, CDR1 is SGHAT, CDR2 FQNNGV. There are 19 residues in the CDR3. The DNA for the CDR3 is TGTGCCAGCAGCTTCTTTCCGGGACTAGCGGGAGACATTGGGAATGAGCAGTTCTTC. Translating gives CASSFFPGLAGDIGNEQFF.

This clonotype was observed at least ten times. This may be a read error, as it is one base from a much larger clone. V and J are TRBV20-1 and TRBJ2-7; D not certain. Germline values: CDR1 DFQATT, CDR2 SNEGSKA (reference sequence). CDR3 size: 12 residues. The V end was cut by 5 bases, the J end by 4 bases, with 12 bases between. DNA for the CDR3: TGCAGTGCTCCGGGCCAGACATACGAGCAGTACTTC. Its translation is CSAPGQTYEQYF.

This clonotype was seen many times. V is TRBV7-9 and J is TRBJ2-5, with 9 bases fitting TRBD2. This CDR3 is 15 amino acids long. Looked up from germline, CDR1 is SEHNR and CDR2 is FQNEAQ (reference sequence). The ends lost 2 bases at V and 5 bases at J; junction bases unmatched: 6. CDR3 coding DNA: TGTGCCAGCAGCTTATTAGCGGGAGTCGGGGAGACCCAGTACTTC. The encoded protein is CASSLLAGVGETQYF.

This clonotype was counted ten times or more. The chain has TRBV6-4 and TRBJ2-2, with TRBD2 matching 9 bases. Germline lookup yields CDR1 MRHNA and CDR2 SNTAGT. The CDR3 contains 15 residues. J was trimmed by 5 bases and V by 3 bases; bases with no gene match: 4. The CDR3: CASSESSGETGELFF. The CDR3 coding sequence is TGTGCCAGCAGTGAGTCTAGCGGGGAAACCGGGGAGCTGTTTTTT.

This clonotype rates as medium-sized (0.01 to 0.1%). The J gene is TRBJ1-3, the V gene TRBV20-1; D uncertain. The germline V gene encodes CDR1 DFQATT and CDR2 SNEGSKA (reference sequence). The V gene lost 0 bases and the J gene lost 2 bases, with 11 bases spanning the gap. CDR3 length: 15 amino acids. As DNA, the CDR3 is TGCAGTGCTAGAGATCTGGGGTCGGCTGGAAACACCATATATTTT. This translates into CSARDLGSAGNTIYF.